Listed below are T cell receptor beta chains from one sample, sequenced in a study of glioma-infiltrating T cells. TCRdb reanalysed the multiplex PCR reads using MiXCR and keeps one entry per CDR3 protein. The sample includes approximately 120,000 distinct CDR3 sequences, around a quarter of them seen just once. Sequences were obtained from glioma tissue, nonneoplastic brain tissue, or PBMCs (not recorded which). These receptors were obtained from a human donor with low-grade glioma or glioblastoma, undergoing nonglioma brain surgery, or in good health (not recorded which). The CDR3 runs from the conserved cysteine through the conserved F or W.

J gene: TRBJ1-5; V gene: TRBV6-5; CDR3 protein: CASSYSVGAQPQHF
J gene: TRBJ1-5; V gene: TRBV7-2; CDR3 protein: CASSLQASSSNQPQHF
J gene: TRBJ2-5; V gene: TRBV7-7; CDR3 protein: CASSLVGAFQETQYF
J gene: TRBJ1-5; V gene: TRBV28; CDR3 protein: CASSLWRGGNSNQPQHF
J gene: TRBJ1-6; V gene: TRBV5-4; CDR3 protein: CASSSGGRGVNSPLHF
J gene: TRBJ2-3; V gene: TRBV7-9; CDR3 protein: CASSPSAATDTQYF
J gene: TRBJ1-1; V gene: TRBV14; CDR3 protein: CASSQESWGAGTEAFF
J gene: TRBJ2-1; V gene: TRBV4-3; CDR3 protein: CASSPQRHNEQFF
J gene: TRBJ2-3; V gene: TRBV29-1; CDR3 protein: CSVDQREGFPDTQYF
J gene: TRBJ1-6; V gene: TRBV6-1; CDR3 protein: CASRGTPLSPLHF
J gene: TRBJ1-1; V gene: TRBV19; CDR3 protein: CASSPRGQGTTEAFF
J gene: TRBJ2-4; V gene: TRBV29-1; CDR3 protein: CSVEGGPGQELAKNIQYF
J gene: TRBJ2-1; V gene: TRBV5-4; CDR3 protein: CASSPGVASYEQFF
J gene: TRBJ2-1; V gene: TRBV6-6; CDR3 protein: CVSSYVIRGPYNEQFF
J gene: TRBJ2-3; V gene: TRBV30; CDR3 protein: CACYSEGPHGRRGTQYF
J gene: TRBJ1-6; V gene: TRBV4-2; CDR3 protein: CASSSDRASRKDSPLHF
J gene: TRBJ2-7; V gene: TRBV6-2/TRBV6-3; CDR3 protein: CASSPRTGFYEQYF
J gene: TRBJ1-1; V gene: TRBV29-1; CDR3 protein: CSVGSSTNTEAFF
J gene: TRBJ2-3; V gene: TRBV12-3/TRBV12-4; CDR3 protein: CASRPGYSGGRTDTQYF
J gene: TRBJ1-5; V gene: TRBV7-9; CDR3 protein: CASSLGVLQGNQPQHF
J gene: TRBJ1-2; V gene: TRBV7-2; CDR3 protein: CASSFQPGSNYGYTF
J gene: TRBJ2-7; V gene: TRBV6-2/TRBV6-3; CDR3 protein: CASSYSGTALSREQYF
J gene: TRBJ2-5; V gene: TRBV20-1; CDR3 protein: CSARDGGFPQEAEYF
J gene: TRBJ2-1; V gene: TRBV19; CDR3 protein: CATHEGTYGEQFF